The 11 T cell receptor beta chains presented below share a single source sample, sequenced in a study of cytomegalovirus exposure and HLA in healthy donors. 13 Jbeta primers and 60 Vbeta primers were used for the PCR. Generated by immunoSEQ multiplex PCR, the TCRdb table keeps only in-frame clones and is missing some. The sample shows about 150,000 clones, around 79% of them seen only once. Material for sequencing was PBMCs. All receptors come from a man younger than 45 in good health and CMV-seropositive.

CDR3 sequence (DNA): TGTGCCAGCAGCCAGCGACAGGGAAAGACTGAAGCTTTCTTT. Its translation: CASSQRQGKTEAFF. The chain joins TRBV7-9 to TRBJ1-1, with 7 bases matching TRBD1. V lost 5 bases to trimming and J lost 5 bases; unmatched junction nucleotides: 8. The CDR3 extends over 14 amino acids. Germline CDR1 and CDR2: SEHNR and FQNEAQ (reference sequence).

This sequence joins TRBV4-1 and TRBJ2-3; 7 nucleotides match TRBD1. Germline CDR1 is MGHRA and CDR2 is YSYEKL. This CDR3 has 15 residues. J lost 2 bases, V lost 3 bases, and 5 bases had no gene match. CDR3 sequence: CASSHGQDPTDTQYF. The CDR3 DNA is TGCGCCAGCAGCCATGGACAGGACCCCACAGATACGCAGTATTTT.

V gene TRBV6-1 combines with J gene TRBJ1-2, with D possibly matching TRBD1 (5 bases). Germline V CDR1 and CDR2: MNHNS, SASEGT. CDR3 length: 15 amino acids. The V end lost 0 bases, the J end lost 4 bases, and 12 bases lay between the germline ends. The DNA of the CDR3 is TGTGCCAGCAGTGAAGCGGAGGGCAGGGTCTATGGCTACACCTTC. Its translation: CASSEAEGRVYGYTF.

The genes are TRBV19 and TRBJ2-3, with a possible D match to TRBD2 (6 bases). CDR3 length: 16 residues. Germline assignment: CDR1 LNHDA and CDR2 SQIVND (reference sequence). Trimming removed 3 bases from V and 1 base from J, with 14 bases in between. This CDR3 reads CASSIKGEEGTDTQYF. CDR3 nucleotides: TGTGCCAGTAGTATTAAAGGGGAGGAGGGCACAGATACGCAGTATTTT.

CDR3 nucleotides: TGTGCCAGCAGGCTCGACAGCGCGGAAGCTTTCTTT. Translating gives CASRLDSAEAFF. The chain links TRBV2 to TRBJ1-1; possibly TRBD1 for D (5 bases). V was cut by 6 bases and J by 8 bases, with 13 bases left in between. The CDR3 runs to 12 residues. Germline V lookup: CDR1 SNHLY, CDR2 FYNNEI.

The chain uses TRBV2 and TRBJ2-2; 14 bases map to TRBD2. CDR1 is SNHLY and CDR2 is FYNNEI in the germline V gene. Trimming removed 3 bases from V and 4 bases from J; junction bases left unmatched: 7. The CDR3 consists of 18 residues. The CDR3 here is CASSEGTSGGSGTGELFF. The CDR3 bases are TGTGCCAGCAGTGAGGGGACTAGCGGGGGCTCCGGCACCGGGGAGCTGTTTTTT.

The genes are TRBV28 and TRBJ1-4; TRBD1 matches at 10 bases. The CDR3 consists of 17 residues. With V trimmed by 1 base and J by 10 bases, 12 bases remained unmatched. From germline, CDR1 is MDHEN and CDR2 SYDVKM. CDR3 loop: CASSLLGQGVQGSKLFF. CDR3 DNA: TGTGCCAGCAGTTTATTAGGACAGGGGGTGCAAGGATCAAAACTGTTTTTT.

The chain combines TRBV5-1 with TRBJ2-5; D gene ambiguous. The CDR3 has 15 amino acids. The V end was cut by 0 bases, the J end by 7 bases, with 16 bases between. The germline gives CDR1 SGHRS, CDR2 YFSETQ. CDR3 coding DNA: TGCGCCAGCAGCTTGGGAGGATTGAGTAGTTTGACCCAGTACTTC. Protein sequence: CASSLGGLSSLTQYF.

The chain uses TRBV11-2 and TRBJ2-7; TRBD2 agrees at 7 bases. With 1 base clipped from V and 2 bases from J, the junction kept 2 bases outside the gene matches. Germline V lookup: CDR1 SGHAT, CDR2 FQNNGV. The CDR3 runs 14 residues. DNA of the CDR3: TGTGCCAGCAGCTTAGGGGGAGGGGCCTACGAGCAGTACTTC. It is translated as CASSLGGGAYEQYF.

CDR3 sequence (DNA): TGCGCCAGCAGCTTGGTGCCGGACAGGGACCTCCTTTATGGCTACACCTTC. Its protein product is CASSLVPDRDLLYGYTF. The J gene is TRBJ1-2, the V gene TRBV5-1, with 8 bases fitting TRBD1. The V segment lost 0 bases and the J segment 5 bases; nucleotides outside the gene matches: 12. Germline-derived CDR1 and CDR2 are SGHRS and YFSETQ. This CDR3 is 17 amino acids long. Based on the CDR3 plus reference TRBV5-1 and TRBJ1-2, the full variable domain is KAGVTQTPRYLIKTRGQQVTLSCSPISGHRSVSWYQQTPGQGLQFLFEYFSETQRNKGNFPGRFSGRQFSNSRSEMNVSTLELGDSALYLCASSLVPDRDLLYGYTFGSGTRLTVV.

Details on this clone: The germline gene is not matched at one end of the junction; a read error may be the cause. Within the sample, other DNA sequences also encode this same CDR3. The V call is TRBV28, the J call TRBJ1-2; maybe TRBD1 (5 bases). CDR3 length equals 12 residues. Germline CDR1 MDHEN, CDR2 SYDVKM. For the CDR3, the DNA is TGCGCCAGCAGACCCCGGGGGGATGGCTACACCTTC. Encoded protein: CASRPRGDGYTF.